The 25 T cell receptor beta chains below come from one sample, sequenced in a study of cytomegalovirus exposure and HLA in healthy donors. Using immunoSEQ multiplex PCR, the repertoire was profiled, and TCRdb retains in-frame clones only, with some absent. The sample comprises roughly 180,000 clones, approximately 86% of which are singletons, and 6% to 8.5% rests with the top ten. The material sequenced was PBMCs. Every receptor here comes from a man aged 25 to 45 in good health and CMV-seropositive.

V and J are TRBV30 and TRBJ1-2; the D gene is possibly TRBD1 (6 bases). The CDR3 consists of 13 residues. Germline V gene sequence: CDR1 GTSNPN, CDR2 SVGIG (reference sequence). The V gene lost 5 bases and the J gene lost 3 bases, with 13 bases spanning the gap. The CDR3, as DNA: TGTGCCTGGGGCCCAGGGGACTACTATGGCTACACCTTC. Translated: CAWGPGDYYGYTF.

The chain combines TRBV6-5 with TRBJ2-2; 8 bases are shared with TRBD2. The V and J ends lost 6 bases and 5 bases, in that order; junction bases with no gene match: 8. This CDR3 region has 15 residues. Germline V gene sequence: CDR1 MNHEY, CDR2 SVGAGI. The CDR3 protein is CASSHLAGRTGELFF. The CDR3 DNA reads as TGTGCCAGCAGCCATTTAGCGGGGAGGACCGGGGAGCTGTTTTTT.

The chain recombines TRBV7-9 with TRBJ1-5; D not resolved. Germline V gene sequence: CDR1 SEHNR, CDR2 FQNEAQ (reference sequence). The CDR3 loop spans 12 amino acids. Trimming cost V 3 bases and J 3 bases, with 3 bases left between them. The CDR3 reads CASSFLNQPQHF. The DNA of the CDR3 is TGTGCCAGCAGCTTTCTCAATCAGCCCCAGCATTTT.

This chain joins TRBV11-2 and TRBJ1-2; TRBD1 is a possible D gene (5 bases). Germline CDR1 and CDR2: SGHAT and FQNNGV. V lost 4 bases to trimming and J lost 5 bases, with 17 bases between them. CDR3 length: 15 residues. In nucleotides, the CDR3 is TGTGCCAGCAGCTCCCCGGCCCAGGGTGGGTATGGCTACACCTTC. This translates into CASSSPAQGGYGYTF.

The chain employs TRBV6-6 and TRBJ2-7; D possibly uses TRBD1 or TRBD2 (6 bases each). The CDR3 is 16 amino acids. Trimming shortened V by 2 bases and J by 4 bases, and 18 bases separated the two germline ends. Germline CDR1 and CDR2: MNHNY and SVGAGI (reference sequence). The CDR3 loop is CASSYKQGRGQYEQYF. The CDR3 DNA reads as TGTGCCAGCAGTTACAAACAGGGTCGGGGGCAATACGAGCAGTACTTC.

The chain recombines TRBV30 with TRBJ1-1; 9 bases map to TRBD1. CDR3 length equals 12 residues. Germline V gives CDR1 GTSNPN, CDR2 SVGIG (reference sequence). After removal of 5 bases from V and 4 bases from J, the junction contained 2 bases not matched to a gene. The CDR3 sequence is CAWDRGGTEAFF. The CDR3 DNA follows: TGTGCCTGGGACAGGGGGGGCACTGAAGCTTTCTTT.

V and J are TRBV2 and TRBJ1-2; 8 positions agree with TRBD1. The CDR3 length is 13 residues. The germline V gene encodes CDR1 SNHLY and CDR2 FYNNEI. V was clipped by 8 bases and J by 6 bases; unmatched bases: 8. The CDR3 reads CASFSQGADGYTF. CDR3 in DNA: TGTGCCAGCTTTTCGCAGGGGGCGGATGGCTACACCTTC.

The chain couples TRBV25-1 to TRBJ1-2; no clear D gene. Germline values: CDR1 MGHDK, CDR2 SYGVNS. The length of the CDR3 is 13 residues. V was clipped by 6 bases and J by 4 bases, with 12 bases between them. The CDR3 bases are TGTGCCAGCAGGGATCAGGATAGCTATGGCTACACCTTC. This translates into CASRDQDSYGYTF.

The chain uses TRBV6-1 and TRBJ2-7; 7 bases map to TRBD1. Looked up from germline, CDR1 is MNHNS and CDR2 is SASEGT. The CDR3 has 13 residues. After removal of 6 bases from V and 2 bases from J, the junction contained 4 bases not matched to a gene. The CDR3 protein is CASRTGTPYEQYF. The CDR3 nucleotides are TGTGCCAGCAGGACAGGGACCCCCTACGAGCAGTACTTC.

The chain carries TRBV6-5 and TRBJ1-4, with D possibly TRBD1 on 5 matching bases. V lost 8 bases to trimming and J lost 0 bases, with 10 bases between them. The CDR3 runs 14 residues. The germline gives CDR1 MNHEY, CDR2 SVGAGI. The CDR3 region has the DNA TGTGCCAGCGGGGGAGCCGCAACTAATGAAAAACTGTTTTTT. Translating it yields CASGGAATNEKLFF.

The chain links TRBV2 to TRBJ1-2; 10 bases agree with TRBD1. Unmatched junction bases numbered 7, after V lost 6 bases and J lost 6 bases. Germline CDR1 SNHLY, CDR2 FYNNEI. The CDR3 contains 14 residues. The CDR3 reads CASRPTGTGDGYTF. DNA of the CDR3: TGTGCCAGCAGGCCCACCGGGACAGGGGATGGCTACACCTTC.

The chain recombines TRBV19 with TRBJ2-1; possibly TRBD1 for D (6 bases). The CDR3 is 15 amino acids. CDR1 and CDR2 (germline): LNHDA, SQIVND (reference sequence). Trimming took 5 bases from V and 2 from J, leaving 13 bases between them. The CDR3 sequence is CASSPSQGPYNEQFF. CDR3 bases: TGTGCCAGTAGTCCCTCCCAGGGGCCCTACAATGAGCAGTTCTTC.

The chain has TRBV6-1 and TRBJ1-5; the D gene is possibly TRBD1 (5 bases). Trimming pared 8 bases from V and 2 bases from J, leaving 16 bases between. CDR1 is MNHNS and CDR2 is SASEGT in the germline V gene. The CDR3 loop spans 15 amino acids. In nucleotides, the CDR3 is TGTGCCAGCTACCCCGGGACGGGGGGCAATCAGCCCCAGCATTTT. Translating gives CASYPGTGGNQPQHF.

The chain couples TRBV5-4 to TRBJ2-4, with TRBD2 matching over 11 bases. This CDR3 is built from 16 residues. CDR1 is SGHNT and CDR2 is YYREEE in the germline V gene (reference sequence). The junction had 8 bases not matched to a gene; V was cut back by 4 bases and J by 5 bases. CDR3 in amino acids: CASSGGSGRAQNIQYF. The CDR3 DNA follows: TGTGCCAGCAGCGGCGGTAGCGGGAGGGCCCAAAACATTCAGTACTTC.

V is TRBV9 and J is TRBJ1-1; a possible D gene is TRBD1 (5 bases). The CDR3 totals 17 residues. With 4 bases removed from V and 4 bases from J, the gap between germline ends came to 23 bases. Germline V gene data show CDR1 as SGDLS and CDR2 as YYNGEE. DNA for the CDR3: TGTGCCAGCAGCATGCGTCCGGAACCTACTAGGGGCACTGAAGCTTTCTTT. Translated: CASSMRPEPTRGTEAFF.

The rearrangement links TRBV21-1 to TRBJ1-2; TRBD1 was called by the table and not checked on the DNA. TRBV21-1 represents a pseudogene. This CDR3 has 15 residues. CDR3: CASSPGDRGPYGYTF. The CDR3 DNA reads TGTGCCAGCAGCCCGGGGGACAGGGGCCCCTATGGCTACACCTTC.

The chain couples TRBV11-3 to TRBJ1-1, with 7 bases identical to TRBD1. Germline CDR1 reads SGHNT; CDR2 reads YENEEA. The trim removed 3 bases at V and 2 bases at J, leaving 6 bases unmatched. The CDR3 extends over 15 amino acids. The CDR3, as DNA: TGTGCCAGCAGCTTCAGGGGGGGACCTAACACTGAAGCTTTCTTT. This translates into CASSFRGGPNTEAFF.

The chain combines TRBV13 with TRBJ2-1; D possibly corresponds to TRBD2 (6 bases). The CDR3 length is 16 residues. Germline values: CDR1 PRHDT, CDR2 FYEKMQ (reference sequence). The V end lost 1 base, the J end lost 0 bases, and 10 bases lay between the germline ends. CDR3 sequence: CASSLEYGSSYNEQFF. The CDR3 nucleotides read TGTGCCAGCAGCTTAGAGTACGGGAGCTCCTACAATGAGCAGTTCTTC.

The chain recombines TRBV10-3 with TRBJ2-7; 7 bases are shared with TRBD1. Germline CDR1 is ENHRY and CDR2 is SYGVKD. The CDR3 is 14 residues long. The J segment lost 1 base and the V segment lost 6 bases, leaving 6 bases of the junction unmatched. DNA for the CDR3: TGTGCCATCAGATCCGGGACAGAATCCTACGAGCAGTACTTC. This codes for CAIRSGTESYEQYF.

This chain uses TRBV7-6 with TRBJ1-5; weak D call: TRBD1 (6 bases). This CDR3 comprises 17 residues. In germline, CDR1 is SGHVS, CDR2 FNYEAQ. The V and J ends lost 3 bases and 2 bases respectively, with 17 bases between them. The CDR3 sequence is CASSFGWGRRGNQPQHF. CDR3 bases: TGTGCCAGCAGCTTTGGATGGGGGCGTAGGGGCAATCAGCCCCAGCATTTT.

V usage is TRBV11-2 and J usage is TRBJ1-6, with 8 positions matching TRBD1. The CDR3 consists of 16 residues. The germline V gene has CDR1 SGHAT and CDR2 FQNNGV. J lost 6 bases, V lost 5 bases, and 9 bases had no gene match. The DNA of the CDR3 is TGTGCCAGCAGCCGAGACAGGGGAGGTTCTAATTCACCCCTCCACTTT. Translated: CASSRDRGGSNSPLHF.

The J gene is TRBJ1-5, the V gene TRBV6-5, with a possible D match to TRBD1 (5 bases). Germline values: CDR1 MNHEY, CDR2 SVGAGI. The CDR3 contains 14 residues. V was shortened by 6 bases and J by 0 bases, with 9 bases between the two germline ends. DNA for the CDR3: TGTGCCAGCAGGGGACGGCTTAGCAATCAGCCCCAGCATTTT. Translated: CASRGRLSNQPQHF.

About this clone itself: The junction departs from the called germline gene at one end, perhaps through a read error. The J gene is TRBJ2-7, the V gene TRBV7-7; D remains unclear. The CDR3 loop spans 14 amino acids. Germline V lookup: CDR1 SSHAT, CDR2 FNYEAQ (reference sequence). CDR3 region: CASIPRRYLGEQYF. The CDR3 coding sequence is TGTGCTAGCATCCCGAGGCGGTACCTCGGCGAGCAGTACTTC.

The V gene is TRBV2, the J gene TRBJ1-1; D ambiguous. Trimming shortened V by 4 bases and J by 1 base, and 13 bases separated the two germline ends. Germline V gene data show CDR1 as SNHLY and CDR2 as FYNNEI. The CDR3 runs to 15 residues. The CDR3 protein is CASSGARYRNTEAFF. For the CDR3, the DNA is TGTGCCAGCAGTGGGGCCAGGTATAGGAACACTGAAGCTTTCTTT.

This clone was seen only once. The chain employs TRBV4-1 and TRBJ1-4; 7 bases fit TRBD1. CDR1 and CDR2 (germline): MGHRA, YSYEKL. The V segment lost 4 bases and the J segment 8 bases; nucleotides outside the gene matches: 13. The CDR3 is 16 amino acids. The CDR3 sequence: CASSRRLGQGEEKLFF. For the CDR3, the DNA is TGCGCCAGCAGCCGGCGGCTGGGGCAGGGGGAAGAAAAACTGTTTTTT.